This T cell receptor beta chain was recorded in a study of T cells after yellow fever vaccination (dated by TCRdb to the late 2010s). Broadly, across the study: Libraries from fractions with low cell numbers were prepared with the SMART-Seq v4 Ultra Low Input RNA kit. To track T-cell clones before and after primary and booster YFV17D yellow fever vaccination, bulk TCR alpha and beta repertoires were sequenced longitudinally. Two healthy male donors, one aged 18 to 30 and one aged 30 to 40 years, were included in the cohort. Blood was collected at multiple timepoints before and after primary and secondary immunization, and bulk PBMC replicates and cell subsets were isolated. Study-wide conclusions, independent of this receptor: FACS-sorted repertoires could contain abundant contaminating clonotypes from the bulk population, so computational filtering was required. Compared with the primary T-cell response, the secondary T-cell response was faster but weaker, reaching its peak on day 5 rather than on day 15. Because only two donors were included in the study, the extent to which the findings can be generalized is limited. After the booster, most clones that had expanded after primary vaccination were detected again (around 97% of CD4 and 88% of CD8), suggesting broad maintenance of memory. A small fraction of clonotypes appeared in both the CD4 and CD8 compartments, likely as a result of convergent recombination.

A word on this clonotype: Its antigen has not been determined. With a much larger clone just one base away, this may be a read error.

Synthesis of TCR cDNA relied on 5'RACE template switching, a step that introduced a universal primer site along with unique molecular identifiers. Priming for cDNA synthesis came from both the TCR alpha and TCR beta constant segments. Libraries were amplified in two PCR steps, with sample barcodes and sequencing adapters added in the second step. Sequencing of the libraries was done on either Illumina HiSeq 2500 (2x100 bp) or NovaSeq (2x150 bp). In the paper's pipeline: MIGEC was used to demultiplex reads and collapse the reads into UMI consensus sequences, and MiXCR was used for V(D)J alignment. Clonotypes responding to the vaccine were identified with edgeR on replicate PBMC samples, with the criteria of FDR below 0.01 and a log2 fold change above 5 up to day 15. Each bulk clonotype received a CD4 or CD8 identity based on whether the sequenced CD4 or CD8 repertoire contained that clonotype at higher abundance. TCRdb redid the processing of the public reads, applying fastp at Q25 and MiXCR, and retained in-frame beta chains. For every CDR3 protein sequence, its rows merge into one entry that carries the most common genes and DNA. None of the V and J calls come from the authors' own analysis; TCRdb made them. The sample table contains about 580,000 distinct CDR3 sequences; only one count was recorded for roughly a sixth of them. Approximately 15% of the sample goes to the ten largest clones.

The treatment or condition label corresponds to: live attenuated yellow fever vaccine strain. At each blood-draw timepoint, two biological replicates of bulk PBMCs were collected. A standard Ficoll-Paque protocol was used to isolate PBMCs from peripheral blood. TriZol was used to extract RNA from bulk PBMCs, from CD4 and CD8 fractions, and from dextramer-positive and dextramer-negative fractions. Including the terminal cysteine and phenylalanine, the CDR3 comprises 12 residues. Only CDR3 DNA remains: 36 bases, in frame from the first base. Based on the germline V gene, the CDR1 and CDR2 sequences are SQVTM and ANQGSEA.

This TCR was recovered from a man younger than 35 who received the YFV17D yellow fever vaccine. The sample consisted of PBMCs, taken less than 6 days after the first yellow fever vaccination. The sequence joins TRBV29-1 to TRBJ1-5; the D gene is not confidently resolved. The nucleotide sequence reads TGCAGCGTACTCATTGGAAATCAGCTCCAGCATTTT. Translated, this gives CSVLIGNQLQHF.